The count of the clone carrying this TCR beta chain is one. There are 15 residues in the CDR3. Germline lookup yields CDR1 SGHRS and CDR2 YFSETQ. Trimming took off 3 bases at V and 8 bases at J, with 15 bases between the two ends. Study members were between roughly 18 and 100 years old and lived in approximately 25 US regions. The study assigned cohorts using participant-reported clinical history. Donors of Cohort 3 who recovered were those that had two negative PCRs, clearance, or symptom resolution. This entry comes from a study of blood T cell repertoires in COVID-19. As for the study in general: There were acute and convalescent COVID-19 samples, and they came from the United States, Italy and Spain.

Clones were sequenced by immunoSEQ multiplex PCR, and TCRdb holds only the in-frame ones, with some missing. The repertoire has some 320,000 clones, around 87% of them found once; the top ten carry roughly 5%. The source of this sequence is a woman in her 30s who had recovered from COVID-19. Sequencing was performed on PBMCs or T cells enriched from blood (not recorded which). The V call is TRBV5-1, the J call TRBJ1-6; D might be TRBD1 (6 bases). CDR3 amino acids: CASSYSGAGDSPLHF. CDR3 sequence (DNA): TGCGCCAGCAGCTACTCCGGGGCAGGGGATTCACCCCTCCACTTT.